A single sample is the source of the 14 T cell receptor beta chains below, sequenced in a study of cytomegalovirus exposure and HLA in healthy donors. The PCR employed 60 Vbeta primers together with 13 Jbeta primers. Only in-frame clones appear in the TCRdb table, and some are missing; sequencing was by immunoSEQ multiplex PCR. Of more than 200,000 clones listed, over 65% are singletons. Specimen: PBMCs. Every receptor here comes from a man in his forties in good health and CMV-seronegative.

This clone was detected only a few times. The junction departs from germline at one end; a sequencing error may be responsible. This sequence joins TRBV7-9 and TRBJ1-1, with 7 nucleotides matching TRBD1. The length of the CDR3 is 15 residues. CDR1 is SEHNR and CDR2 is FQNEAQ in the germline V gene (reference sequence). The CDR3 DNA follows: TGTTCCAGCAGCTTCTATTCCTGGGGGACAGACGAAGCTTTCTTT. This encodes CSSSFYSWGTDEAFF.

V usage is TRBV4-1 and J usage is TRBJ2-7; 7 nucleotides agree with TRBD1. CDR1 and CDR2 from the germline V gene are MGHRA and YSYEKL. The CDR3 runs 16 residues. The J segment lost 2 bases and the V segment lost 7 bases, leaving 14 bases of the junction unmatched. CDR3 in amino acids: CASTPQGDSLTYEQYF. The CDR3 nucleotides are TGCGCCAGCACCCCGCAGGGGGACAGCCTAACCTACGAGCAGTACTTC.

This clone occurred a few times. The genes are TRBV5-6 and TRBJ1-1; D is unresolved. V was clipped by 0 bases and J by 1 base, with 16 bases between them. The CDR3 is 17 amino acids. Germline CDR1 SGHDT, CDR2 YYEEEE. The CDR3 DNA reads TGTGCCAGCAGCTTGGCTGTAAGGAGGGCTAAGAACACTGAAGCTTTCTTT. Translation gives CASSLAVRRAKNTEAFF.

The chain employs TRBV5-6 and TRBJ1-5, with 7 bases that match TRBD1. The CDR3 runs to 16 residues. Germline V gene lookup returns CDR1 SGHDT and CDR2 YYEEEE. Trimming took 0 bases from V and 1 from J; bases not matched to a gene: 4. This CDR3 is CASSLAGQISNQPQHF. CDR3 DNA: TGTGCCAGCAGCTTGGCGGGACAGATAAGCAATCAGCCCCAGCATTTT.

This clone has a handful of counts. The rearrangement joins TRBV5-4 to TRBJ1-5, with 8 bases fitting TRBD1. The V segment lost 4 bases and the J segment 2 bases; nucleotides outside the gene matches: 2. Germline CDR1 and CDR2: SGHNT and YYREEE (reference sequence). This CDR3 region has 14 residues. The CDR3 DNA reads as TGTGCCAGCAGCCCGGGACAGGGCAATCAGCCCCAGCATTTT. It encodes CASSPGQGNQPQHF. Full variable domain (missing parts from reference TRBV5-4 and TRBJ1-5): ETGVTQSPTHLIKTRGQQVTLRCSSQSGHNTVSWYQQALGQGPQFIFQYYREEENGRGNFPPRFSGLQFPNYSSELNVNALELDDSALYLCASSPGQGNQPQHFGDGTRLSIL.

CDR3 DNA sequence: TGCAGCGTCGGGACAAGGTCCTACGAGCAGTACTTC. This encodes CSVGTRSYEQYF. The V gene is TRBV29-1, the J gene TRBJ2-5, with D tentatively TRBD1 (6 bases). The closer fit of TRBJ2-7 to the DNA end suggests the J call may be wrong. The germline V gene has CDR1 SQVTM and CDR2 ANQGSEA. This CDR3 contains 12 residues.

The chain is built from TRBV5-1 and TRBJ2-7; 9 bases line up with TRBD1. The length of the CDR3 is 15 residues. Per the germline V gene, CDR1 is SGHRS and CDR2 is YFSETQ. V shed 2 bases, J shed 7 bases, and the junction held 10 bases outside the gene matches. CDR3 nucleotides: TGCGCCAGCAGCTTAGAGACAGGGGGTATTGAAGAGCAGTACTTC. This codes for CASSLETGGIEEQYF.

The chain is built from TRBV11-2 and TRBJ2-7, with TRBD1 matching 9 bases. Germline-derived CDR1 and CDR2 are SGHAT and FQNNGV. After removal of 3 bases from V and 3 bases from J, the junction contained 6 bases not matched to a gene. The CDR3 runs 15 residues. The CDR3 sequence: CASSFVRDRVYEQYF. In DNA form, the CDR3 reads TGTGCCAGCAGCTTCGTCCGGGACAGGGTCTACGAGCAGTACTTC.

The V gene is TRBV19, the J gene TRBJ1-1; possibly TRBD1 for D (6 bases). The CDR3 is 13 residues long. Germline V gene lookup returns CDR1 LNHDA and CDR2 SQIVND (reference sequence). Trimming removed 4 bases at V and 4 bases at J, with 10 bases between. The CDR3 sequence is CASSTQGSTEAFF. The DNA for the CDR3 is TGTGCCAGTAGTACGCAGGGGAGCACTGAAGCTTTCTTT. The full variable domain, in which reference TRBV19 and TRBJ1-1 provide the parts outside the CDR3, is DGGITQSPKYLFRKEGQNVTLSCEQNLNHDAMYWYRQDPGQGLRLIYYSQIVNDFQKGDIAEGYSVSREKKESFPLTVTSAQKNPTAFYLCASSTQGSTEAFFGQGTRLTVV.

V is TRBV9 and J is TRBJ1-6; TRBD1 agrees at 7 bases. There are 16 residues in the CDR3. Germline CDR1 is SGDLS and CDR2 is YYNGEE. Trimming removed 0 bases from V and 6 bases from J; junction bases left unmatched: 6. The CDR3: CASSVDSHRGNSPLHF. The CDR3 DNA sequence: TGTGCCAGCAGCGTAGACTCCCACAGGGGTAATTCACCCCTCCACTTT.

This clone showed up just once. The rearrangement uses TRBV29-1 and TRBJ2-3; possibly TRBD1 for D (6 bases). With 4 bases removed from V and 2 bases from J, the gap between germline ends came to 10 bases. This CDR3 has 13 residues. The germline gives CDR1 SQVTM, CDR2 ANQGSEA. CDR3 sequence reads: CSVGQVITDTQYF. In nucleotides, the CDR3 is TGCAGCGTTGGACAGGTGATCACAGATACGCAGTATTTT.

The chain has TRBV2 and TRBJ2-1, with a possible D match to TRBD2 (5 bases). V lost 5 bases, J lost 5 bases, and 10 bases lay in between. The CDR3 extends over 13 amino acids. Germline CDR1 is SNHLY and CDR2 is FYNNEI. CDR3 DNA: TGTGCCAGCAGTCCTAGGACTCACAATGAGCAGTTCTTC. This gives the protein CASSPRTHNEQFF.

The rearrangement uses TRBV2 and TRBJ1-4; TRBD1 might be the D (6 bases). The germline gives CDR1 SNHLY, CDR2 FYNNEI. There are 15 residues in the CDR3. Trimming stripped 11 bases from V and 3 bases from J, with 19 bases between. As DNA, the CDR3 is TGTGCCGGTACCCCTCAGGGGTCGGCTAATGAAAAACTGTTTTTT. Translation gives CAGTPQGSANEKLFF. The complete variable domain, with remaining parts taken from reference TRBV2 and TRBJ1-4, reads EPEVTQTPSHQVTQMGQEVILRCVPISNHLYFYWYRQILGQKVEFLVSFYNNEISEKSEIFDDQFSVERPDGSNFTLKIRSTKLEDSAMYFCAGTPQGSANEKLFFGSGTQLSVL.

In its sample, this clone was seen a few times. The chain joins TRBV7-9 to TRBJ1-2, with 7 bases that match TRBD1. Germline lookup yields CDR1 SEHNR and CDR2 FQNEAQ (reference sequence). The V segment lost 4 bases and the J segment 3 bases; nucleotides outside the gene matches: 5. The length of the CDR3 is 14 residues. Written as DNA, the CDR3 is TGTGCCAGCAGCTCAGGGGGTCGGGACTATGGCTACACCTTC. Its translation: CASSSGGRDYGYTF.